This T cell receptor beta chain was recovered during a study of cytomegalovirus exposure and HLA in healthy donors. The study's findings and limits: Sequencing depth roughly uniform across donors was assumed in presence/absence analyses. A later analysis showed that HLA-associated TCR beta chains had undergone more clonal expansion than equally common others.

Of note for this clone: Its antigen is currently unknown.

60 Vbeta and 13 Jbeta primers were used in PCR. TCRdb keeps only in-frame clones here, not all; method: immunoSEQ multiplex PCR. The profile shows over 100,000 clones, roughly two thirds of them singletons. J gave up 9 bases and V 6 bases, and 9 bases lay outside the gene matches. The V gene's germline CDR1 is ENHRY and CDR2 SYGVKD. This CDR3 region has 13 residues. The chain has TRBV10-3 and TRBJ2-7; 9 bases are a match to TRBD1. Sequenced material: PBMCs. The clonotype originates from a man in his forties or fifties in good health and CMV-seronegative. The CDR3 protein is CAISRDREGVQYF. The CDR3 region has the DNA TGTGCCATCAGCCGGGACAGGGAAGGAGTGCAGTACTTC.